This T cell receptor beta chain was documented in a study of T cell clonality in common variable immunodeficiency. Study outcomes and limitations: CVID subjects shared fewer TCRbeta clones than healthy controls did. The cause of increased CVID clonality remains unclear without subpopulation sequencing. Fewer deletions and N-nucleotide insertions were reportedly seen in common variable immunodeficiency TCR beta sequences.

The CDR3 is 15 residues long. V was pared by 2 bases and J by 1 base, with 2 bases of the junction left unmatched. Germline CDR1 SEHNR, CDR2 FQNEAQ (reference sequence). This clone was recorded a few times. Its antigen is unknown. Coverage ceases 3 residues before the CDR3 finishes, and the germline J gene fills in the end. The table came from immunoSEQ multiplex PCR; TCRdb's copy has only in-frame clones and leaves some out. This sample includes 25,000 to 30,000 clones with no singletons; its ten biggest clones take up roughly 22%. The source material was peripheral blood mononuclear cells. This receptor was taken from a human donor with common variable immunodeficiency. The chain joins TRBV7-9 to TRBJ2-3, with TRBD2 identical over 8 bases. This chain's CDR3 is CASSLWGLGTDTQYF. The CDR3 DNA, read in part, is TGTGCCAGCAGCTTATGGGGACTAGGCACAGATACG.